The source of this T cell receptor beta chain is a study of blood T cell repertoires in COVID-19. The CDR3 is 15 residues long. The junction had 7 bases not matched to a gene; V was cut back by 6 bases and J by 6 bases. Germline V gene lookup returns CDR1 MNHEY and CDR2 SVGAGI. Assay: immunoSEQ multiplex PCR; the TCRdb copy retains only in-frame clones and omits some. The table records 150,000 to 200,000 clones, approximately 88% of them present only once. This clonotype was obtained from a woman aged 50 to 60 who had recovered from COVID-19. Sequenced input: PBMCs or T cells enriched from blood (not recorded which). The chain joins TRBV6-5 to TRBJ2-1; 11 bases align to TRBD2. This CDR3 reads CASSDPSGGPNEQFF. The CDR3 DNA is TGTGCCAGCAGCGATCCTAGCGGGGGGCCCAATGAGCAGTTCTTC.